This T cell receptor beta chain stems from a study of blood T cell repertoires in COVID-19. In the original processing: For nucleated cells, counts were estimated from reference gene primer amplification. The data were produced by immunoSEQ multiplex PCR, yet TCRdb's version contains in-frame clones alone and is incomplete. That table furnishes V, J and clone size, whereas the DNA furnished D and trimming. The repertoire holds about 210,000 clones, with around 88% as singletons. V lost 3 bases, J lost 0 bases, and 13 bases lay in between. CDR1 and CDR2 (germline): SGDLS, YYNGEE. There are 16 residues in the CDR3.

The source of this sequence is a man between 18 and 35 years old with active or convalescent COVID-19. Sequencing was done on a sample of peripheral blood. This chain uses TRBV9 with TRBJ1-3; maybe TRBD1 (6 bases). CDR3 loop: CASSEEDRSSGNTIYF. The CDR3 coding sequence is TGTGCCAGCAGCGAAGAGGACAGATCCTCTGGAAACACCATATATTTT.